Here is one T cell receptor (beta chain) with its context. Its antigen is still unknown. The record originates from a study of regulatory dendritic cells for organ transplantation. Findings and caveats of the study: The authors noted considerable between-person heterogeneity in alloreactive memory CD8+ cells. Resting memory CD8+ T cells held the most alloreactive clonotypes. Mature dendritic cells appeared to drive more memory CD8+ clonal expansion than regulatory ones.

Sorted subsets were CFSE-labeled and cultured four to six days with allogeneic dendritic cells. Here immunoSEQ multiplex PCR was the method, and the copy in TCRdb shows in-frame clones only, minus some. Of approximately 12,000 clones listed, about 80% are singletons. Trimming pared 7 bases from V and 0 bases from J, leaving 21 bases between. The germline gives CDR1 SGHAT, CDR2 FQNNGV. CDR3 length equals 17 residues. V gene TRBV11-2 combines with J gene TRBJ1-1; D perhaps matches TRBD1 (6 bases). This clonotype was sampled from a human donor in good health. The source material was naive CD4+ T cells from blood cultured with regulatory dendritic cells. Subset noted: CD45RA+ naive T cells. CDR3 loop: CASTPRGGVGLNTEAFF. The CDR3 DNA is TGTGCCAGCACCCCGAGGGGGGGGGTCGGGTTGAACACTGAAGCTTTCTTT. Variable domain in full (rest from reference TRBV11-2 and TRBJ1-1): EAGVAQSPRYKIIEKRQSVAFWCNPISGHATLYWYQQILGQGPKLLIQFQNNGVVDDSQLPKDRFSAERLKGVDSTLKIQPAKLEDSAVYLCASTPRGGVGLNTEAFFGQGTRLTVV.